Listed below are T cell receptor beta chains from one sample, sequenced in a study of T cells after yellow fever vaccination. One entry per CDR3 protein, called by TCRdb with MiXCR from the 5' RACE reads. The sample lists some 500,000 distinct CDR3 sequences, roughly 13% occurring once. The sample was PBMCs, taken on the day of the yellow fever booster vaccination. The origin of the receptors is a man aged 30-40 years who received the YFV17D yellow fever vaccine. The conserved cysteine and the conserved F or W are not part of the CDR3 here. The order of the fields is V gene, D gene, CDR3 protein. D genes are given only for firm matches.

v_gene: TRBV5-4
d_gene: .
CDR3aa: ASSPDEWAGELF

v_gene: TRBV12-3/TRBV12-4
d_gene: TRBD2
CDR3aa: ASREGLAGQETQY

v_gene: TRBV11-2
d_gene: .
CDR3aa: ASTPVLDGTQY

v_gene: TRBV2
d_gene: .
CDR3aa: ASHLYAGELF

v_gene: TRBV10-3
d_gene: TRBD1
CDR3aa: ATRDSPITEAF

v_gene: TRBV29-1
d_gene: TRBD2
CDR3aa: SVSAGLAGDEQY

v_gene: TRBV19
d_gene: .
CDR3aa: ASSTRNIQY

v_gene: TRBV6-1
d_gene: TRBD2
CDR3aa: ASQTSPSTDTQY

v_gene: TRBV20-1
d_gene: .
CDR3aa: SVGQGGGYT

v_gene: TRBV27
d_gene: .
CDR3aa: ASRIDSLDYGYT

v_gene: TRBV12-3/TRBV12-4
d_gene: .
CDR3aa: ASAIVEHLNTGELF

v_gene: TRBV7-8
d_gene: .
CDR3aa: ASSQGLGGTNQETQY

v_gene: TRBV5-1
d_gene: .
CDR3aa: ASSGFTDTQY

v_gene: TRBV7-2
d_gene: .
CDR3aa: ASSESLVSEQY

v_gene: TRBV9
d_gene: .
CDR3aa: ASSADFGSYGYT

v_gene: TRBV27
d_gene: .
CDR3aa: ASSLWGNSPLH

v_gene: TRBV20-1
d_gene: .
CDR3aa: SARLQNEQF

v_gene: TRBV29-1
d_gene: TRBD2
CDR3aa: SVSPGGTLEQF

v_gene: TRBV7-8
d_gene: .
CDR3aa: ASAPTVAVTDTQY

v_gene: TRBV20-1
d_gene: TRBD2
CDR3aa: SARVPGGSSGRNNEQF

v_gene: TRBV28
d_gene: .
CDR3aa: ASSFENNEQF

v_gene: TRBV7-8
d_gene: .
CDR3aa: ASSLGGSQY

v_gene: TRBV20-1
d_gene: .
CDR3aa: SARVGADRTNEQF

v_gene: TRBV20-1
d_gene: .
CDR3aa: SASARHNEQF

v_gene: TRBV30
d_gene: .
CDR3aa: AWSPSREQF

v_gene: TRBV7-2
d_gene: TRBD1
CDR3aa: ASTLKTGNYEQY

v_gene: TRBV7-2
d_gene: TRBD2
CDR3aa: ASSLGGLGHEQY

v_gene: TRBV6-5
d_gene: .
CDR3aa: ASSYLQGDTEAF

v_gene: TRBV15
d_gene: TRBD2
CDR3aa: ATSERGAPDTQY

v_gene: TRBV6-2/TRBV6-3
d_gene: .
CDR3aa: ASSWLSRTPNTEAF

v_gene: TRBV28
d_gene: .
CDR3aa: ASTSLDSTDTQY

v_gene: TRBV7-2
d_gene: TRBD2
CDR3aa: ASTQGGRSNTQY

v_gene: TRBV6-1
d_gene: .
CDR3aa: ASNNQRGYNEQF

v_gene: TRBV14
d_gene: .
CDR3aa: ASSQDQGILSYEQY

v_gene: TRBV20-1
d_gene: .
CDR3aa: SASQGYWGTEAF

v_gene: TRBV23-1
d_gene: TRBD2
CDR3aa: ASSQSGSGSLTYEQY

v_gene: TRBV11-1
d_gene: TRBD2
CDR3aa: ASSLVEWMGASGYNEQF

v_gene: TRBV20-1
d_gene: .
CDR3aa: SAPQTDFEQY

v_gene: TRBV20-1
d_gene: TRBD1
CDR3aa: SARGTGTGGVWSYEQY

v_gene: TRBV4-3
d_gene: .
CDR3aa: ASSQVSRRTVTDTQY

v_gene: TRBV18
d_gene: TRBD2
CDR3aa: ASSSRAGGSVDTQY